These T cell receptor beta chains were read from a single sample in a study of blood T cell repertoires in COVID-19. Method: immunoSEQ multiplex PCR; TCRdb's copy keeps in-frame clones and lacks some. The sample has about 300,000 clones, about 87% seen once. The specimen sequenced was peripheral blood. The receptors derive from a man aged 70 or older with acute or convalescent COVID-19. CDR3s include the opening cysteine and the closing phenylalanine or tryptophan. D genes are given only for firm matches. Part of the rows lack a size; the others show once, few, many or a class for expanded clones.

>few|-|TRBJ1-3|TRBV11-2
TGTGCCAGCAGCCCTACAGGCTCTGGAAACACCATATATTTT
CASSPTGSGNTIYF
>-|-|TRBJ2-5|TRBV7-9
TGTGCCAGCAGCTTCAGCAGGGGTGGTTTGGAGACCCAGTACTTC
CASSFSRGGLETQYF
>-|-|TRBJ2-7|TRBV5-4
TGTGCCAGCAGCTCCCAGTCGGAGCAGTACTTC
CASSSQSEQYF
>once|-|TRBJ2-1|TRBV10-3
TGTGCCATCAGTGCCTCGGCCGGCTCGGGTGAGCAGTTCTTC
CAISASAGSGEQFF
>-|-|TRBJ2-3|TRBV5-1
TGCGCCAGCAGCGAGAGGGGGGATACGCAGTATTTT
CASSERGDTQYF
>-|TRBD1|TRBJ1-4|TRBV14
TGTGCCAGCAGCCAAGGCAACAGGGGACCTGATGAAAAACTGTTTTTT
CASSQGNRGPDEKLFF
>-|-|TRBJ2-7|TRBV28
TGTGCCAGCAGTTTGGAGAGAAGTACCTACGAGCAGTACTTC
CASSLERSTYEQYF
>-|-|TRBJ1-3|TRBV18
TGTGCCAGCTCTCCTGGACAGACCTCTGGAAACACCATATATTTT
CASSPGQTSGNTIYF
>-|TRBD1|TRBJ2-1|TRBV7-3
TGTGCCAGCAGCCTAGGGACAGGGGGACAGGGTGAGCAGTTCTTC
CASSLGTGGQGEQFF
>-|TRBD1|TRBJ1-4|TRBV7-9
TGTGCCAGCAGCCCCAGGGGGAAACTGTTTTTT
CASSPRGKLFF
>-|-|TRBJ1-2|TRBV6-2/TRBV6-3
TGTGCCAGCAGTTACTCGCGCGGAACATGGACAGAGAACTATGGCTACACCTTC
CASSYSRGTWTENYGYTF
>-|TRBD1|TRBJ1-2|TRBV13
TGTGCCAGCAGCTCCCGGGACAGGGGTCATGGCTACACCTTC
CASSSRDRGHGYTF
>-|-|TRBJ2-7|TRBV28
TGTGCCAGCTCCCCGGGGGGACAGGATGGCGAGCAGTACTTC
CASSPGGQDGEQYF
>-|-|TRBJ2-1|TRBV9
TGTGCCAGCAGCGTGGACACCTACAATGAGCAGTTCTTC
CASSVDTYNEQFF
>-|TRBD1|TRBJ1-5|TRBV15
TGTGCCACCAGCGAGCCCGGACAGGGAGTCAATCAGCCCCAGCATTTT
CATSEPGQGVNQPQHF
>-|TRBD1|TRBJ1-6|TRBV11-2
TGTGCCAGCGGCACGGGACAGCTTTCACCCCTCCACTTT
CASGTGQLSPLHF
>-|TRBD2|TRBJ2-1|TRBV2
TGTGCCAGCAGTGTAGTTCTAGCGGGGTACGCGGTGGATGAGCAGTTCTTC
CASSVVLAGYAVDEQFF
>-|-|TRBJ2-1|TRBV15
TGTGCCACCAGCAGAGACAGGTCATACAATGAGCAGTTCTTC
CATSRDRSYNEQFF
>-|TRBD1|TRBJ1-2|TRBV18
TGTGCCAGCTCACAGGGACAGGGTGGCTATGGCTACACCTTC
CASSQGQGGYGYTF
>-|TRBD1|TRBJ2-3|TRBV24-1
TGTGCCACCAGTGGTCCGGGACAGGGCACAGATACGCAGTATTTT
CATSGPGQGTDTQYF
>few|-|TRBJ1-6|TRBV7-2
TGTGCCAGCAGCGGCACACGGAGACCCAATTCACCCCTCCACTTT
CASSGTRRPNSPLHF
>few|TRBD1|TRBJ1-2|TRBV28
TGTGCCAGCAGTCCCATCAGGGGGAGTGGCTACACCTTC
CASSPIRGSGYTF
>once|TRBD1|TRBJ2-7|TRBV28
TGTGCCAGCACCCTAGCCAGGACAGGGGGGAAGCAGTACTTC
CASTLARTGGKQYF
>-|-|TRBJ1-5|TRBV10-1
TGCGCCAGCAGTGAATCAGGGCTCGGTCAGCCCCAGCATTTT
CASSESGLGQPQHF
>-|TRBD2|TRBJ2-7|TRBV7-2
TGTGCCAGCAGCTTAGTACCCGCGGGAGGCTCGGGGCAGTACTTC
CASSLVPAGGSGQYF
>-|TRBD2|TRBJ2-3|TRBV6-5
TGTGCCAGCAGGTCGGGGGGGAGAAGCACAGATACGCAGTATTTT
CASRSGGRSTDTQYF
>-|TRBD2|TRBJ2-3|TRBV11-3
TGTGCCAGCAGGGCGTTAGCGGGGCGGTCCACAGATACGCAGTATTTT
CASRALAGRSTDTQYF
>-|TRBD1|TRBJ1-2|TRBV29-1
TGCAGCGCCACCGGGACAGACGTTGGCTACACCTTC
CSATGTDVGYTF
>-|TRBD2|TRBJ2-2|TRBV7-2
TGTGCCAGCAGCCCCGGGGGGGCGGGTGGCGGGGAGCTGTTTTTT
CASSPGGAGGGELFF
>-|TRBD2|TRBJ2-2|TRBV4-1
TGCGCCAGCAGCCAAGGGACTAGACTCACCCCCGGGGAGCTGTTTTTT
CASSQGTRLTPGELFF
>-|-|TRBJ1-1|TRBV5-1
TGCGCCAGCAGCCCTAGACAGAGGAACACTGAAGCTTTCTTT
CASSPRQRNTEAFF
>-|TRBD2|TRBJ2-5|TRBV29-1
TGCAGCGTTGATCTAGCGGGAGTCCGAGAGACCCAGTACTTC
CSVDLAGVRETQYF
>-|-|TRBJ2-7|TRBV5-1
TGCGCCAGCAGCTTGGCCCCGGAGGGCTCCTACGAGCAGTACTTC
CASSLAPEGSYEQYF
>-|TRBD1|TRBJ2-2|TRBV5-1
TGCGCCAGCAGCGAACCGGGACAGGGCAACACCGGGGAGCTGTTTTTT
CASSEPGQGNTGELFF
>-|TRBD1|TRBJ1-2|TRBV7-8
TGTGCCAGCAGCTTGGGGACAGTTAACTATGGCTACACCTTC
CASSLGTVNYGYTF
>once|-|TRBJ2-2|TRBV6-6
TGTGCCAGCAGTTCTAGACAGACCACGAACACCGGGGAGCTGTTTTTT
CASSSRQTTNTGELFF
>-|-|TRBJ1-2|TRBV21-1
-
CASSKFGTGTGFFHGYTF
>-|-|TRBJ1-2|TRBV7-2
TGTGCCAGCAGCTTAGCGACAGCTAACTATGGCTACACCTTC
CASSLATANYGYTF
>-|TRBD1|TRBJ1-5|TRBV2
TGTGCCAGCAGTGATACACAGGGGTCCCAGCATTTT
CASSDTQGSQHF
>-|-|TRBJ2-2|TRBV7-8
TGTGCCAGCAGCTTATCAGGAGGCACGAACACCGGGGAGCTGTTTTTT
CASSLSGGTNTGELFF
>-|TRBD2|TRBJ2-5|TRBV24-1
TGTGCCACCAGTGACCCGACTAGCGGGGAGCCCCACCAAGAGACCCAGTACTTC
CATSDPTSGEPHQETQYF
>-|-|TRBJ2-7|TRBV10-3
TGTGCCACGCAGGGCTTGAGTACCTACGAGCAGTACTTC
CATQGLSTYEQYF
>-|TRBD1|TRBJ1-4|TRBV28
TGTGCCAGCAGTTCCCCGAGGGGACAGGGCAATGAAAAACTGTTTTTT
CASSSPRGQGNEKLFF
>-|TRBD1|TRBJ2-1|TRBV6-2/TRBV6-3
TGTGCCAGCAGTTACCCTGGGACAGGGAACGCTGAGCAGTTCTTC
CASSYPGTGNAEQFF
>-|-|TRBJ2-1|TRBV7-2
TGTGCCAGCAGCTTAGCGCTACTAGCTGCTGAGCAGTTCTTC
CASSLALLAAEQFF
>-|-|TRBJ2-2|TRBV7-2
TGTGCCAGCAGCTCTTTAGCGAACACCGGGGAGCTGTTTTTT
CASSSLANTGELFF
>-|TRBD1|TRBJ2-2|TRBV11-3
TGTGCCAGCAGCACCCAGGGACAGGGTACCGGGGAGCTGTTTTTT
CASSTQGQGTGELFF
>-|TRBD1|TRBJ1-1|TRBV5-1
TGCGCCAGCAGCCCGACAGGGGTGAACACTGAAGCTTTCTTT
CASSPTGVNTEAFF
>-|-|TRBJ1-2|TRBV6-5
TGTGCCAGCAGCCGCCAGGGGAACTATGGCTACACCTTC
CASSRQGNYGYTF
>-|TRBD1|TRBJ1-2|TRBV4-2
TGTGCCAGCAGCCAATCATTAGGGACAGAGTACTATGGCTACACCTTC
CASSQSLGTEYYGYTF
>-|-|TRBJ1-2|TRBV6-1
TGTGCCAGCAGTGAATCCTATGGGAGCCCGACGGGCTACACCTTC
CASSESYGSPTGYTF
>-|TRBD2|TRBJ2-5|TRBV19
TGTGCCAGTAAAGGACTAGCGTTAGGTTCGGAGACCCAGTACTTC
CASKGLALGSETQYF
>-|-|TRBJ2-7|TRBV19
TGTGCCAGTAGTATAGCTTCCAGGGAACAGCAGTACTTC
CASSIASREQQYF
>-|TRBD2|TRBJ2-1|TRBV6-6
TGTGCCAGCAGCCTCCCCTCTCGCGGGGGGACTCCGGAGCAGTTCTTC
CASSLPSRGGTPEQFF
>-|TRBD1|TRBJ2-2|TRBV18
TGTGCCAGCCTCATTGGACAGGGCGACACCGGGGAGCTGTTTTTT
CASLIGQGDTGELFF
>-|TRBD1|TRBJ1-2|TRBV18
TGTGCCAGCTCTCGACTACAGGGGGCGAGGTATGGCTACACCTTC
CASSRLQGARYGYTF
>-|TRBD1|TRBJ1-5|TRBV6-5
TGTGCCAGCAGGGAGACAGGGCTAGGTCAGCCCCAGCATTTT
CASRETGLGQPQHF
>-|TRBD1|TRBJ2-1|TRBV28
TGTGCCATCCGGGACAGGGGGTTCCAGGAGCAGTTCTTC
CAIRDRGFQEQFF
>-|-|TRBJ1-6|TRBV7-9
TGTGCCAGCAGCTTGACTCGGGATTCACCCCTCCACTTT
CASSLTRDSPLHF
>-|-|TRBJ2-1|TRBV27
TGTGCCAGCAGTTTATCCTTAGCGTACAATGAGCAGTTCTTC
CASSLSLAYNEQFF